One and the same sample provided the 20 T cell receptor beta chains below, sequenced in a study of T cell responses to AZD1222 COVID-19 vaccine. The assay was immunoSEQ multiplex PCR, and TCRdb's table has in-frame clones only and misses some. The sample holds tens of thousands of clones, approximately 86% seen once. The sequenced sample was peripheral blood, obtained 28 days after the second AZD1222 dose. Receptor source: an adult who received the AZD1222 COVID-19 vaccine.

This chain links TRBV6-6 with TRBJ2-3; 8 bases line up with TRBD2. V was pared by 2 bases and J by 3 bases, with 4 bases of the junction left unmatched. The germline V gene encodes CDR1 MNHNY and CDR2 SVGAGI (reference sequence). The CDR3 covers 15 residues. The CDR3 DNA is TGTGCCAGCAGTTACCGGGGGGGCCAAACAGATACGCAGTATTTT. Protein: CASSYRGGQTDTQYF.

The chain joins TRBV6-1 to TRBJ1-5; D is undetermined. CDR3 length: 14 residues. Germline assignment: CDR1 MNHNS and CDR2 SASEGT. V was trimmed by 2 bases and J by 11 bases, leaving 16 bases between them. The DNA for the CDR3 is TGTGCCAGCAGTGAAATAATTCGAGGTCAATCCCAGCATTTT. Translation: CASSEIIRGQSQHF.

This clone was observed a single time. This chain links TRBV23-1 with TRBJ1-5; no definite D call. TRBV23-1 is noted as an ORF with a role that remains uncertain. Trimming stripped 1 base from V and 0 bases from J, with 10 bases between. The CDR3 loop spans 16 amino acids. The CDR3 is CASSQCHSYSNQPQHF. The DNA of the CDR3 is TGCGCCAGCAGTCAATGCCACAGTTATAGCAATCAGCCCCAGCATTTT.

The rearrangement uses TRBV19 and TRBJ1-4; tentatively, D is TRBD1 (5 bases). Looked up from germline, CDR1 is LNHDA and CDR2 is SQIVND (reference sequence). This CDR3 spans 13 amino acids. Trimming took off 5 bases at V and 10 bases at J, with 14 bases between the two ends. The CDR3, as DNA: TGTGCCAGTAGTTTCCGGGACCCAGGAAAACTGTTTTTT. Residues: CASSFRDPGKLFF.

The chain couples TRBV6-2 or TRBV6-3 to TRBJ2-3; D might be TRBD1 or TRBD2, each matching 5 bases. Germline V CDR1 and CDR2: MNHEY, SVGEGT. V lost 6 bases and J lost 9, with 25 bases in between. There are 16 residues in the CDR3. The CDR3 reads CASSRSQGGRSGTQYF. The CDR3 DNA reads TGTGCCAGCAGCCGATCCCAGGGTGGGAGATCTGGCACGCAGTATTTT.

In this sample, this clone turned up once. One end of the junction fails to match germline, which may point to a read error. The V gene is TRBV5-1, the J gene TRBJ2-3; TRBD2 might be the D (5 bases). Looked up from germline, CDR1 is SGHRS and CDR2 is YFSETQ. This CDR3 region has 14 residues. The CDR3 loop reads CASSLESSTNTQYF. The DNA of the CDR3 is TGCGCCAGCAGCTTGGAGTCTAGCACAAATACGCAGTATTTT. Combining the CDR3 with reference TRBV5-1 and TRBJ2-3 gives the whole variable domain KAGVTQTPRYLIKTRGQQVTLSCSPISGHRSVSWYQQTPGQGLQFLFEYFSETQRNKGNFPGRFSGRQFSNSRSEMNVSTLELGDSALYLCASSLESSTNTQYFGPGTRLTVL.

The rearrangement links TRBV15 to TRBJ2-4; TRBD2 might be the D (6 bases). Trimming removed 0 bases from V and 6 bases from J, with 15 bases in between. This CDR3 is built from 16 residues. Looked up from germline, CDR1 is LNHNV and CDR2 is YYDKDF (reference sequence). CDR3 loop: CATSRDTGGPLNIQYF. CDR3 DNA: TGTGCCACCAGCAGAGATACCGGGGGACCGTTAAACATTCAGTACTTC.

This clone was counted only a few times. The CDR3 region has the DNA TGCGCCAGCAGCCAAGAGTTCCTGACCTACGAGCAGTACTTC. It codes for CASSQEFLTYEQYF. V and J are TRBV4-3 and TRBJ2-7; no clear D gene. Germline values: CDR1 LGHNA, CDR2 YSLEER. CDR3 length: 14 residues. V lost 0 bases and J 2 bases, leaving 8 bases between the germline ends.

V and J are TRBV7-2 and TRBJ1-5; D remains ambiguous. The CDR3 covers 14 residues. V gave up 3 bases and J gave up 0 bases, with 6 bases separating them. Germline-derived CDR1 and CDR2 are SGHTA and FQGNSA. The CDR3 reads CASSFLSSNQPQHF. The DNA of the CDR3 is TGTGCCAGCAGCTTTCTCTCTAGCAATCAGCCCCAGCATTTT.

The CDR3 DNA is TGTGCCAGCAGTCCCCACTCAAGCGGGTCCTACGAGCAGTACTTC. It is translated as CASSPHSSGSYEQYF. V gene TRBV2 combines with J gene TRBJ2-7; D might be TRBD2 (6 bases). The CDR3 runs 15 residues. CDR1 and CDR2 from the germline V gene are SNHLY and FYNNEI. Trimming took off 5 bases at V and 1 base at J, with 15 bases between the two ends.

The chain has TRBV12-3 or TRBV12-4 and TRBJ2-3; TRBD1 matches 8 bases. The CDR3 spans 13 residues. V shed 3 bases, J shed 5 bases, and the junction held 1 base outside the gene matches. The CDR3 here is CASSFDRGDTQYF. The CDR3, as DNA: TGTGCCAGCAGTTTCGACAGGGGAGATACGCAGTATTTT.

The chain has TRBV9 and TRBJ2-2; 10 bases line up with TRBD1. The germline gives CDR1 SGDLS, CDR2 YYNGEE. The V and J ends lost 3 bases and 8 bases, in that order; junction bases with no gene match: 4. This CDR3 has 14 residues. CDR3 DNA: TGTGCCAGCAGCGGACAGGGGGCGCGGGGGGAGCTGTTTTTT. It encodes CASSGQGARGELFF.

The chain carries TRBV4-2 and TRBJ1-5; 7 positions agree with TRBD1. In germline, CDR1 is LGHNA, CDR2 YNFKEQ. The CDR3 runs 15 residues. The V gene end was trimmed by 2 bases and the J gene end by 3 bases; junction bases not matched to a gene: 4. The CDR3: CASSQRGGPNQPQHF. CDR3 DNA sequence: TGTGCCAGCAGCCAAAGAGGGGGCCCCAATCAGCCCCAGCATTTT.

V usage is TRBV4-1 and J usage is TRBJ2-7; the D gene is possibly TRBD2 (7 bases). The CDR3 totals 13 residues. Trimming took off 8 bases at V and 5 bases at J, with 16 bases between the two ends. CDR1 is MGHRA and CDR2 is YSYEKL in the germline V gene. In nucleotides, the CDR3 is TGCGCCAGCCACCCTACGGGGGGCCACGAGCAGTACTTC. Its translation: CASHPTGGHEQYF.

The rearrangement joins TRBV11-3 to TRBJ2-5; the match to TRBD1 covers 7 bases. CDR3 size: 13 residues. The ends lost 3 bases at V and 4 bases at J; junction bases unmatched: 2. Germline CDR1 SGHNT, CDR2 YENEEA. In DNA form, the CDR3 reads TGTGCCAGCAGCTTCAACAGGGGAGAGACCCAGTACTTC. Amino acid sequence: CASSFNRGETQYF.

V is TRBV19 and J is TRBJ2-3; no definite D call. CDR1 LNHDA and CDR2 SQIVND come from the germline V gene (reference sequence). V gave up 5 bases and J gave up 0 bases, with 15 bases separating them. The CDR3 spans 16 residues. The CDR3, as DNA: TGTGCCAGTAGTTCAAGACGCCGAGCTAGCACAGATACGCAGTATTTT. Its translation is CASSSRRRASTDTQYF.

The chain employs TRBV7-6 and TRBJ1-4; tentatively, D is TRBD1 (5 bases). The V end was cut by 1 base, the J end by 6 bases, with 12 bases between. The V gene's germline CDR1 is SGHVS and CDR2 FNYEAQ. The CDR3 is 15 residues long. CDR3 bases: TGTGCCAGCAGCTTAGGAACGGGACGAGATGAAAAACTGTTTTTT. Its protein product is CASSLGTGRDEKLFF.

The chain joins TRBV2 to TRBJ1-4, with 10 bases lining up with TRBD1. V lost 7 bases to trimming and J lost 7 bases; unmatched junction nucleotides: 15. Germline assignment: CDR1 SNHLY and CDR2 FYNNEI. This CDR3 is 17 amino acids long. This CDR3 reads CASNSDRGQHAGEKLFF. The CDR3 DNA follows: TGTGCCAGCAATTCCGACAGGGGGCAGCACGCAGGTGAAAAACTGTTTTTT. Together with reference TRBV2 and TRBJ1-4, the CDR3 gives the full variable domain: EPEVTQTPSHQVTQMGQEVILRCVPISNHLYFYWYRQILGQKVEFLVSFYNNEISEKSEIFDDQFSVERPDGSNFTLKIRSTKLEDSAMYFCASNSDRGQHAGEKLFFGSGTQLSVL.

This chain links TRBV30 with TRBJ1-2; TRBD1 matches at 8 bases. V dropped 0 bases and J dropped 5; count of bases not matched to a gene: 2. Germline V gene sequence: CDR1 GTSNPN, CDR2 SVGIG (reference sequence). The CDR3 runs to 13 residues. CDR3 residues: CAWSVGQGYGYTF. CDR3 DNA sequence: TGTGCCTGGAGTGTAGGACAGGGATATGGCTACACCTTC. Variable domain in full (rest from reference TRBV30 and TRBJ1-2): SQTIHQWPATLVQPVGSPLSLECTVEGTSNPNLYWYRQAAGRGLQLLFYSVGIGQISSEVPQNLSASRPQDRQFILSSKKLLLSDSGFYLCAWSVGQGYGYTFGSGTRLTVV.

The chain recombines TRBV10-3 with TRBJ2-7; possibly TRBD1 for D (5 bases). This CDR3 contains 12 residues. V was pared by 2 bases and J by 6 bases, with 8 bases between. Germline CDR1 reads ENHRY; CDR2 reads SYGVKD. The CDR3 DNA follows: TGTGCCATCAGTGAGGGCAGGGTCGAGCAGTACTTC. It yields the protein CAISEGRVEQYF.